These 16 T cell receptor beta chains were sequenced from one sample in a study of read filtering for tumor transcriptome and immune sequencing. Molecular barcoded adaptors covering alpha/delta and beta/gamma chains were used on about 390 ng RNA. MiXCR was run by TCRdb on the reads, yielding one entry per CDR3 protein. This sample has tens of thousands of distinct CDR3 sequences; 9.5% to 15% occur once, and the top ten carry about 14%. The sequencing input was a population of CD138-negative cells sorted from bone marrow. These receptors were collected from a donor aged 40 or older with multiple myeloma.

This clonotype showed up many times. The chain couples TRBV20-1 to TRBJ1-4; 8 bases align to TRBD1. Germline V gene lookup returns CDR1 DFQATT and CDR2 SNEGSKA (reference sequence). Germline trimming cut 6 bases from V and 7 bases from J; bases unmatched to any gene: 7. The CDR3 length is 13 residues. CDR3 in amino acids: CSALGQGLEKLFF. The CDR3 coding sequence is TGCAGTGCCCTCGGACAGGGTCTTGAAAAACTGTTTTTT.

Concerning this clonotype itself: A much larger clone differs from this one at a single base, so this may be a read error. This sequence joins TRBV2 and TRBJ1-4, with D possibly matching TRBD1 (6 bases). This CDR3 has 15 residues. Germline CDR1 reads SNHLY; CDR2 reads FYNNEI. Trimming stripped 6 bases from V and 10 bases from J, with 21 bases between. CDR3 sequence: CASRGGQGDFGKLFF. The CDR3 region has the DNA TGTGCCAGCAGGGGGGGACAAGGAGACTTCGGAAAACTGTTTTTT. Complete variable domain (other parts from reference TRBV2 and TRBJ1-4): EPEVTQTPSHQVTQMGQEVILRCVPISNHLYFYWYRQILGQKVEFLVSFYNNEISEKSEIFDDQFSVERPDGSNFTLKIRSTKLEDSAMYFCASRGGQGDFGKLFFGSGTQLSVL.

About this clonotype itself: At one of its ends the junction is not consistent with the germline gene, which may arise from a read error. The chain couples TRBV6-2 or TRBV6-3 to TRBJ2-7, with D unresolved. This CDR3 is built from 11 residues. CDR1 is MNHEY and CDR2 is SVGEGT in the germline V gene. This CDR3 is CAGSSYYEQYF. CDR3 coding DNA: TGTGCCGGCAGTTCGTACTACGAGCAGTACTTC.

This clonotype has at least ten counts. The rearrangement links TRBV6-1 to TRBJ2-5; D gene uncertain. The CDR3 runs to 14 residues. V lost 2 bases to trimming and J lost 1 base, with 8 bases between them. The germline CDR1 and CDR2 sequences are MNHNS and SASEGT. The CDR3 nucleotides read TGTGCCAGCAGTGAACTCGGACCCCAAGAGACCCAGTACTTC. Encoded protein: CASSELGPQETQYF.

Note on this clonotype: This may be a read error: a much more frequent sequence differs by one nucleotide. The chain joins TRBV12-3 or TRBV12-4 to TRBJ1-5; TRBD1 matches at 10 bases. The CDR3 spans 18 residues. The CDR3 loop is CASSVKVTGGESNQPRHF. For the CDR3, the DNA is TGTGCCAGCAGTGTTAAAGTGACAGGGGGCGAGAGCAATCAGCCCCGGCATTTT.

Note on this clonotype: A junction end diverges from the germline sequence, so it may reflect a read error. This chain links TRBV4-1 with TRBJ2-7; D is perhaps TRBD1 or TRBD2 (6 bases each). This CDR3 contains 15 residues. Germline V gene data show CDR1 as MGHRA and CDR2 as YSYEKL. CDR3 nucleotide sequence: TGCGCCAGCAGCCAAAATGACTTGGAGGGGGGCGAGCAGTACTTT. The encoded protein is CASSQNDLEGGEQYF.

At least ten counts were recorded for this clonotype. The V and J genes are TRBV12-3 or TRBV12-4 and TRBJ2-7, with 8 bases aligning to TRBD2. CDR3 size: 15 residues. The ends lost 1 base at V and 2 bases at J; junction bases unmatched: 4. The CDR3 reads CASSLGSGTTYEQYF. The CDR3 nucleotides are TGTGCCAGCAGTTTAGGTAGCGGGACCACCTACGAGCAGTACTTC.

This clonotype was seen ten or more times. V usage is TRBV7-9 and J usage is TRBJ2-1; 9 bases are a match to TRBD2. V shed 2 bases, J shed 5 bases, and the junction held 4 bases outside the gene matches. The V gene's germline CDR1 is SEHNR and CDR2 FQNEAQ (reference sequence). The CDR3 sequence is 15 residues long. This chain's CDR3 is CASSLQGLADNEQFF. CDR3 nucleotides: TGTGCCAGCAGCTTACAGGGACTAGCAGACAATGAGCAGTTCTTC.

This clonotype was detected many times. This rearrangement joins TRBV6-6 to TRBJ2-1; a weak D match, TRBD2 (6 bases). The CDR3 is 15 amino acids. Germline CDR1 MNHNY, CDR2 SVGAGI (reference sequence). The V and J ends lost 5 bases and 0 bases respectively, with 11 bases between them. The CDR3 sequence: CASSEQRVSYNEQFF. DNA of the CDR3: TGTGCCAGCAGTGAACAGCGGGTCTCCTACAATGAGCAGTTCTTC.

In the case of this clonotype: This may be a read error, as it is one base from a much larger clone. CDR3 nucleotides: TGTGCCAGCAGCACCCCAGGGGGCTACGGGGCCAACGTCCTGACTTTC. Protein sequence: CASSTPGGYGANVLTF. The V and J genes are TRBV7-9 and TRBJ2-6; 8 positions agree with TRBD1. Trimming took 5 bases from V and 4 from J; bases not matched to a gene: 7. CDR1 and CDR2 from the germline V gene are SEHNR and FQNEAQ (reference sequence). The CDR3 covers 16 residues.

This clonotype was detected ten times or more. V is TRBV7-9 and J is TRBJ2-1; 10 nucleotides line up with TRBD2. Germline loops: CDR1 SEHNR, CDR2 FQNEAQ (reference sequence). This CDR3 region has 15 residues. Trimming at V came to 6 bases and at J to 1 base, leaving 3 bases not matched to a gene. CDR3 in DNA: TGTGCCAGCAGGGCGACTAGCGGGTCCTACAATGAGCAGTTCTTC. It codes for CASRATSGSYNEQFF.

At least ten counts were recorded for this clonotype. The junction departs from germline at one end; a sequencing error may be responsible. The chain has TRBV2 and TRBJ2-1, with D tentatively TRBD2 (5 bases). The CDR3 is 13 amino acids. Germline-derived CDR1 and CDR2 are SNHLY and FYNNEI. The chain's CDR3 is CASNEDYPNEQFF. The CDR3, as DNA: TGTGCCAGCAATGAAGACTACCCCAATGAGCAGTTCTTC. Full variable domain (outside the CDR3, taken from reference TRBV2 and TRBJ2-1): EPEVTQTPSHQVTQMGQEVILRCVPISNHLYFYWYRQILGQKVEFLVSFYNNEISEKSEIFDDQFSVERPDGSNFTLKIRSTKLEDSAMYFCASNEDYPNEQFFGPGTRLTVL.

This clonotype was found many times. Given the absence of the conserved phenylalanine or tryptophan at the CDR3 end, a read error is likely. The V gene is TRBV24-1, the J gene TRBJ2-1; unclear D gene. The CDR3 length is 13 residues. The V gene lost 0 bases and the J gene lost 3 bases, with 2 bases spanning the gap. Per the germline V gene, CDR1 is KGHDR and CDR2 is SFDVKD. The CDR3 region is CATSDLRYNEQFS. DNA of the CDR3: TGTGCCACCAGTGATTTGCGCTACAATGAGCAGTTCTCC.

This clonotype was counted many times. V usage is TRBV25-1 and J usage is TRBJ1-1, with 8 positions matching TRBD1. The CDR3 runs 15 residues. Looked up from germline, CDR1 is MGHDK and CDR2 is SYGVNS. The junction had 12 bases not matched to a gene; V was cut back by 4 bases and J by 8 bases. CDR3 bases: TGTGCCAGCAGTGCATCCGACAGGGGTCCCGGAGAAGCTTTCTTT. Its protein product is CASSASDRGPGEAFF. Full variable domain (rest looked up from reference TRBV25-1 and TRBJ1-1): EADIYQTPRYLVIGTGKKITLECSQTMGHDKMYWYQQDPGMELHLIHYSYGVNSTEKGDLSSESTVSRIRTEHFPLTLESARPSHTSQYLCASSASDRGPGEAFFGQGTRLTVV.

This clonotype occurred many times. The V call is TRBV18, the J call TRBJ2-3, with a tentative D call TRBD2 (5 bases). The CDR3 consists of 15 residues. V lost 4 bases and J lost 8, with 19 bases in between. CDR1 and CDR2 from the germline V gene are KGHSH and LQKENI. In nucleotides, the CDR3 is TGTGCCAGCTCACTGAGGACGGATTCGAGCGGTACGCAGTATTTT. This encodes CASSLRTDSSGTQYF.

Many counts were recorded for this clonotype. The gene calls are TRBV30 and TRBJ2-7, with TRBD2 matching over 9 bases. Germline V gene data show CDR1 as GTSNPN and CDR2 as SVGIG (reference sequence). This CDR3 region has 16 residues. Trimming at V came to 2 bases and at J to 4 bases, leaving 12 bases not matched to a gene. The CDR3 DNA reads TGTGCCTGGAGTCACCCAGGGGCTAGCGGGATGTACGAGCAGTACTTC. Translated, it gives CAWSHPGASGMYEQYF.